This T cell receptor (beta chain) was captured by sequencing in a study of blood T cell repertoires in COVID-19. On the study more broadly: Spain, Italy and the United States supplied samples that represented acute and convalescent COVID-19. T cells, B-cell-depleted T cells, or PBMCs supplied cDNA or gDNA.

The CDR3 is 15 amino acids. In germline, CDR1 is SNHLY, CDR2 FYNNEI. Trimming cost V 7 bases and J 6 bases, with 18 bases left between them. Original methodology: By means of reference gene primer amplification, nucleated cell counts were estimated. Only in-frame clones appear in the TCRdb table, and some are missing; sequencing was by immunoSEQ multiplex PCR. Clonal size and the V and J genes are those of that table, whereas D and trimming came from the DNA. This table holds about 120,000 clones, about 84% found once. The sample taken for sequencing was peripheral blood. J is TRBJ2-2 and V is TRBV2; possibly TRBD2 for D (6 bases). This clonotype was sampled from a man aged 55 to 70 with acute or convalescent COVID-19. The CDR3 region has the DNA TGTGCCAGCACCGTCGAGGGCGGGGTTGCCGGGGAGCTGTTTTTT. Encoded protein: CASTVEGGVAGELFF.